This is a list of T cell receptor beta chains from one sample in a study of blood T cell repertoires in COVID-19. Here immunoSEQ multiplex PCR was the method, and the copy in TCRdb shows in-frame clones only, minus some. In the table there are roughly 95,000 clones, more than 75% of which are singletons. The sequenced sample consisted of peripheral blood. The receptors originated from a man in his fifties or sixties with active or convalescent COVID-19. CDR3s include the opening cysteine and the closing phenylalanine or tryptophan. Fields, in order: CDR3 protein, CDR3 DNA, V gene, J gene, clone size, D gene. The D gene is left open where the match is weak. Size is stated for part of the rows, as once, few or many counts, or as a class when the clone is expanded.

CDR3aa: CASSPHIGNTEAFF
CDR3nt: TGTGCCAGCAGCCCCCATATCGGGAACACTGAAGCTTTCTTT
v_gene: TRBV3-1/TRBV3-2
j_gene: TRBJ1-1
abundance: few
d_gene: NA

CDR3aa: CASSEQGAGAFF
CDR3nt: TGTGCCAGCAGTGAACAGGGGGCAGGAGCTTTCTTT
v_gene: TRBV6-1
j_gene: TRBJ1-1
abundance: NA
d_gene: TRBD1

CDR3aa: CASSQDRPRNNSPLHF
CDR3nt: TGCGCCAGCAGTCAAGACAGGCCCCGAAATAATTCACCCCTCCACTTT
v_gene: TRBV10-2
j_gene: TRBJ1-6
abundance: NA
d_gene: NA

CDR3aa: CASSPPGPNTGELFF
CDR3nt: TGTGCCAGTAGTCCCCCTGGCCCGAACACCGGGGAGCTGTTTTTT
v_gene: TRBV19
j_gene: TRBJ2-2
abundance: NA
d_gene: NA

CDR3aa: CASSPTGEWDTQYF
CDR3nt: TGTGCCAGCAGCCCGACAGGGGAATGGGATACGCAGTATTTT
v_gene: TRBV7-9
j_gene: TRBJ2-3
abundance: few
d_gene: TRBD1

CDR3aa: CASSSPGGQETQYF
CDR3nt: TGTGCCAGCAGCTCGCCGGGGGGCCAAGAGACCCAGTACTTC
v_gene: TRBV5-4
j_gene: TRBJ2-5
abundance: once
d_gene: TRBD2

CDR3aa: CASSSFNLQGAGNQPQHF
CDR3nt: TGTGCCAGCAGCTCATTCAACTTACAGGGGGCTGGCAATCAGCCCCAGCATTTT
v_gene: TRBV7-8
j_gene: TRBJ1-5
abundance: NA
d_gene: TRBD1

CDR3aa: CASGRGGGSPHTQYF
CDR3nt: TGTGCTAGTGGTAGAGGGGGGGGATCTCCCCATACGCAGTATTTT
v_gene: TRBV12-5
j_gene: TRBJ2-3
abundance: NA
d_gene: NA

CDR3aa: CASSTTSGGAREQFF
CDR3nt: TGTGCCAGCAGTACTACTAGCGGGGGGGCCCGCGAGCAGTTCTTC
v_gene: TRBV6-5
j_gene: TRBJ2-1
abundance: NA
d_gene: TRBD2

CDR3aa: CASAGTGSNEQFF
CDR3nt: TGTGCCAGCGCCGGGACAGGGAGTAATGAGCAGTTCTTC
v_gene: TRBV5-4
j_gene: TRBJ2-1
abundance: NA
d_gene: TRBD1

CDR3aa: CASSSGGDGNTIYF
CDR3nt: TGTGCCAGCAGTTCGGGGGGGGATGGAAACACCATATATTTT
v_gene: TRBV28
j_gene: TRBJ1-3
abundance: NA
d_gene: NA

CDR3aa: CASSLYGDEKLFF
CDR3nt: TGTGCCAGCAGCCTTTACGGGGATGAAAAACTGTTTTTT
v_gene: TRBV3-1/TRBV3-2
j_gene: TRBJ1-4
abundance: NA
d_gene: NA

CDR3aa: CASSLTTISGYTF
CDR3nt: TGTGCCAGCAGTTTAACGACTATCTCTGGCTACACCTTC
v_gene: TRBV28
j_gene: TRBJ1-2
abundance: NA
d_gene: NA

CDR3aa: CASSLQGAMQPQHF
CDR3nt: TGTGCCAGCAGCCTTCAGGGGGCTATGCAGCCCCAGCATTTT
v_gene: TRBV3-1/TRBV3-2
j_gene: TRBJ1-5
abundance: few
d_gene: TRBD1

CDR3aa: CASSPQRGRRMNTEAFF
CDR3nt: TGTGCCAGCAGCCCCCAAAGGGGGCGAAGAATGAACACTGAAGCTTTCTTT
v_gene: TRBV28
j_gene: TRBJ1-1
abundance: few
d_gene: TRBD1

CDR3aa: CASSLEGRPNYGYTF
CDR3nt: TGTGCCAGCAGCTTAGAGGGCAGACCTAACTATGGCTACACCTTC
v_gene: TRBV11-2
j_gene: TRBJ1-2
abundance: NA
d_gene: NA

CDR3aa: CASSRTGVGEQYF
CDR3nt: TGTGCCAGCAGTAGGACAGGGGTAGGCGAGCAGTACTTC
v_gene: TRBV6-5
j_gene: TRBJ2-7
abundance: NA
d_gene: TRBD1

CDR3aa: CASSLGASGGNEQFF
CDR3nt: TGCGCCAGCAGCTTGGGAGCTAGCGGGGGTAATGAGCAGTTCTTC
v_gene: TRBV5-1
j_gene: TRBJ2-1
abundance: NA
d_gene: TRBD2

CDR3aa: CASSDRANYGYTF
CDR3nt: TGTGCCAGCAGCGACAGGGCTAACTATGGCTACACCTTC
v_gene: TRBV7-2
j_gene: TRBJ1-2
abundance: NA
d_gene: TRBD1

CDR3aa: CASSGKVRTDGGELFF
CDR3nt: TGCGCCAGCAGTGGAAAAGTTAGGACAGACGGCGGGGAGCTGTTTTTT
v_gene: TRBV10-1
j_gene: TRBJ2-2
abundance: NA
d_gene: NA

CDR3aa: CASSEALPGQGRTNEKLFF
CDR3nt: TGTGCCAGCAGTGAAGCGCTCCCGGGACAGGGACGAACTAATGAAAAACTGTTTTTT
v_gene: TRBV2
j_gene: TRBJ1-4
abundance: NA
d_gene: TRBD1

CDR3aa: CASSQVFSSGNTIYF
CDR3nt: TGTGCCAGCAGCCAAGTCTTCTCTTCCGGAAACACCATATATTTT
v_gene: TRBV3-1/TRBV3-2
j_gene: TRBJ1-3
abundance: few
d_gene: NA

CDR3aa: CASSLGQGSGELFF
CDR3nt: TGTGCCAGCAGCCTTGGACAGGGTAGCGGGGAGCTGTTTTTT
v_gene: TRBV25-1
j_gene: TRBJ2-2
abundance: NA
d_gene: TRBD1

CDR3aa: CASSFPPPGTQYF
CDR3nt: TGTGCCAGCAGTTTCCCCCCCCCAGGGACCCAGTACTTC
v_gene: TRBV12-3/TRBV12-4
j_gene: TRBJ2-5
abundance: once
d_gene: NA

CDR3aa: CASSYAGRIKFNEQFF
CDR3nt: TGTGCCAGCAGTTACGCGGGACGTATCAAATTCAATGAGCAGTTCTTC
v_gene: TRBV6-5
j_gene: TRBJ2-1
abundance: NA
d_gene: NA

CDR3aa: CASSSEGDGNQPQHF
CDR3nt: TGTGCCAGCAGTTCAGAGGGGGACGGCAATCAGCCCCAGCATTTT
v_gene: TRBV28
j_gene: TRBJ1-5
abundance: NA
d_gene: NA

CDR3aa: CASSLGPGLNNSPLHF
CDR3nt: TGTGCCAGCAGCTTGGGTCCAGGGCTTAATAATTCACCCCTCCACTTT
v_gene: TRBV5-5
j_gene: TRBJ1-6
abundance: NA
d_gene: NA

CDR3aa: CASREAPGELFF
CDR3nt: TGTGCCAGCAGAGAGGCCCCCGGGGAGCTGTTTTTT
v_gene: TRBV6-5
j_gene: TRBJ2-2
abundance: NA
d_gene: NA

CDR3aa: CATSDRRTGEETQYF
CDR3nt: TGTGCCACCAGTGATCGTCGGACGGGAGAAGAGACCCAGTACTTC
v_gene: TRBV24-1
j_gene: TRBJ2-5
abundance: NA
d_gene: NA

CDR3aa: CAIGPRYEQYF
CDR3nt: TGTGCCATCGGTCCCAGATACGAGCAGTACTTC
v_gene: TRBV10-3
j_gene: TRBJ2-7
abundance: NA
d_gene: NA

CDR3aa: CATSLEGAGDTQYF
CDR3nt: TGTGCCACCAGTCTGGAGGGGGCAGGAGATACGCAGTATTTT
v_gene: TRBV24-1
j_gene: TRBJ2-3
abundance: NA
d_gene: NA

CDR3aa: CASSLTLEETQYF
CDR3nt: TGTGCCAGTAGCCTCACATTGGAAGAGACCCAGTACTTC
v_gene: TRBV19
j_gene: TRBJ2-5
abundance: NA
d_gene: NA